This TCR beta chain is from a study of cytomegalovirus exposure and HLA in healthy donors. Regarding the study as a whole: Later analysis reportedly placed an Asian-associated ancestry cluster below the roughly 680-donor mean in N-insertions.

The V and J ends lost 3 bases and 2 bases, in that order; junction bases with no gene match: 4. The CDR3 runs to 15 residues. In germline, CDR1 is KGHSH, CDR2 LQKENI. The PCR had 60 Vbeta and 13 Jbeta primers. Sequencing used immunoSEQ multiplex PCR; TCRdb keeps in-frame clones, though not all of them. The sample shows approximately 150,000 clones, roughly 65% of them seen only once. Remarks on this clone: Its antigen remains unidentified.

The sequence was obtained from a woman aged 18-30 years in good health and CMV-seropositive. The V call is TRBV18, the J call TRBJ2-5, with 9 bases aligning to TRBD2. Material: PBMCs. CDR3: CASSPITSGQETQYF. CDR3 DNA: TGTGCCAGCTCACCGATTACTAGCGGGCAAGAGACCCAGTACTTC.